The 8 T cell receptor beta chains listed next were all sequenced from one sample in a study of regulatory T cells in long-lasting Graves disease. As to time point: newly diagnosed GD, antithyroid drugs for less than 3 months. TCR sequences were obtained from RNA taken from PBMCs. Construction of TCR beta libraries relied on iRepertoire HTBI primers and on Arm-PCR targeting CDR3 regions. A single record per CDR3 protein comes from TCRdb applying MiXCR to the multiplex PCR reads. The table has a few hundred thousand distinct CDR3 sequences, around 15% seen once. This same sample was also taken into another study, of T cells in Graves' hyperthyroidism and ophthalmopathy.

Material: peripheral blood mononuclear cells (PBMCs), obtained at new diagnosis, from a patient treated with antithyroid drugs. These receptors were taken from a woman between 18 and 29 years old with Graves disease.

This clonotype was observed at least ten times. V is TRBV3-1 and J is TRBJ1-2, with D possibly being TRBD1 (5 bases). Trimming took off 1 base at V and 4 bases at J, with 16 bases between the two ends. Germline assignment: CDR1 LGHDT and CDR2 YNNKEL (reference sequence). The CDR3 length is 16 residues. In DNA form, the CDR3 reads TGTGCCAGCAGCCAAGGTGCCGGGGGAATGGCCTATGGCTACACCTTC. Its translation: CASSQGAGGMAYGYTF.

The rearrangement links TRBV20-1 to TRBJ1-2; no clear D gene. The CDR3 extends over 12 amino acids. Germline V gene data show CDR1 as DFQATT and CDR2 as SNEGSKA (reference sequence). Trimming stripped 5 bases from V and 4 bases from J, with 11 bases between. The CDR3 sequence is CSAPSRVYGYTF. The CDR3 coding sequence is TGCAGTGCTCCCAGTAGGGTCTATGGCTACACCTTC.

This clonotype was counted only a few times. The J gene is TRBJ1-3, the V gene TRBV5-6, with a possible D match to TRBD1 (5 bases). The V gene lost 2 bases and the J gene lost 0 bases, with 12 bases spanning the gap. Germline V gene sequence: CDR1 SGHDT, CDR2 YYEEEE. The CDR3 has 16 residues. As DNA, the CDR3 is TGTGCCAGCAGCTTACCGGGACGCCGCTCTGGAAACACCATATATTTT. Amino acid sequence: CASSLPGRRSGNTIYF.

There are many counts of this clonotype. V gene TRBV7-9 combines with J gene TRBJ2-1; D is tentatively TRBD1 or TRBD2 (5 bases each). V was pared by 4 bases and J by 6 bases, with 16 bases between. Germline V gene data show CDR1 as SEHNR and CDR2 as FQNEAQ (reference sequence). This CDR3 has 15 amino acids. This chain's CDR3 is CASSSRGAGTNEQFF. The CDR3 DNA sequence: TGTGCCAGCAGCTCCCGTGGGGCCGGGACCAATGAGCAGTTCTTC.

This clonotype was counted between two and nine times. The chain couples TRBV10-3 to TRBJ1-5; 8 bases match TRBD1. The CDR3 is made up of 17 amino acids. Trimming at V came to 4 bases and at J to 2 bases, leaving 10 bases not matched to a gene. The germline V gene has CDR1 ENHRY and CDR2 SYGVKD. DNA for the CDR3: TGTGCCATCAGTGGAACCTCAGGGGGCACGGGCAATCAGCCCCAGCATTTT. Translating it yields CAISGTSGGTGNQPQHF.

Only a few counts were recorded for this clonotype. V is TRBV25-1 and J is TRBJ2-7; D ambiguous. V was cut by 1 base and J by 7 bases, with 17 bases left in between. The germline CDR1 and CDR2 sequences are MGHDK and SYGVNS. The CDR3 has 15 residues. Here the CDR3 DNA reads TGTGCCAGCAGTGAATTTTCCCCCGGATTAGGAGAGCAGTACTTC. As protein: CASSEFSPGLGEQYF.

Many counts were recorded for this clonotype. This sequence joins TRBV20-1 and TRBJ2-1, with TRBD2 identical over 10 bases. V was clipped by 4 bases and J by 3 bases; unmatched bases: 3. CDR3 length equals 14 residues. The germline gives CDR1 DFQATT, CDR2 SNEGSKA (reference sequence). Written as DNA, the CDR3 is TGCAGTGCTAATAGCGGGGGGTACTACAATGAGCAGTTCTTC. Its translation: CSANSGGYYNEQFF.

The V call is TRBV24-1, the J call TRBJ2-5; 12 bases line up with TRBD2. The V gene end was trimmed by 1 base and the J gene end by 3 bases; junction bases not matched to a gene: 14. The CDR3 consists of 20 residues. Germline V gives CDR1 KGHDR, CDR2 SFDVKD. CDR3: CATSDLPASGGASEKETQYF. DNA for the CDR3: TGTGCCACCAGTGATTTACCGGCTAGCGGGGGGGCGTCGGAAAAAGAGACCCAGTACTTC.